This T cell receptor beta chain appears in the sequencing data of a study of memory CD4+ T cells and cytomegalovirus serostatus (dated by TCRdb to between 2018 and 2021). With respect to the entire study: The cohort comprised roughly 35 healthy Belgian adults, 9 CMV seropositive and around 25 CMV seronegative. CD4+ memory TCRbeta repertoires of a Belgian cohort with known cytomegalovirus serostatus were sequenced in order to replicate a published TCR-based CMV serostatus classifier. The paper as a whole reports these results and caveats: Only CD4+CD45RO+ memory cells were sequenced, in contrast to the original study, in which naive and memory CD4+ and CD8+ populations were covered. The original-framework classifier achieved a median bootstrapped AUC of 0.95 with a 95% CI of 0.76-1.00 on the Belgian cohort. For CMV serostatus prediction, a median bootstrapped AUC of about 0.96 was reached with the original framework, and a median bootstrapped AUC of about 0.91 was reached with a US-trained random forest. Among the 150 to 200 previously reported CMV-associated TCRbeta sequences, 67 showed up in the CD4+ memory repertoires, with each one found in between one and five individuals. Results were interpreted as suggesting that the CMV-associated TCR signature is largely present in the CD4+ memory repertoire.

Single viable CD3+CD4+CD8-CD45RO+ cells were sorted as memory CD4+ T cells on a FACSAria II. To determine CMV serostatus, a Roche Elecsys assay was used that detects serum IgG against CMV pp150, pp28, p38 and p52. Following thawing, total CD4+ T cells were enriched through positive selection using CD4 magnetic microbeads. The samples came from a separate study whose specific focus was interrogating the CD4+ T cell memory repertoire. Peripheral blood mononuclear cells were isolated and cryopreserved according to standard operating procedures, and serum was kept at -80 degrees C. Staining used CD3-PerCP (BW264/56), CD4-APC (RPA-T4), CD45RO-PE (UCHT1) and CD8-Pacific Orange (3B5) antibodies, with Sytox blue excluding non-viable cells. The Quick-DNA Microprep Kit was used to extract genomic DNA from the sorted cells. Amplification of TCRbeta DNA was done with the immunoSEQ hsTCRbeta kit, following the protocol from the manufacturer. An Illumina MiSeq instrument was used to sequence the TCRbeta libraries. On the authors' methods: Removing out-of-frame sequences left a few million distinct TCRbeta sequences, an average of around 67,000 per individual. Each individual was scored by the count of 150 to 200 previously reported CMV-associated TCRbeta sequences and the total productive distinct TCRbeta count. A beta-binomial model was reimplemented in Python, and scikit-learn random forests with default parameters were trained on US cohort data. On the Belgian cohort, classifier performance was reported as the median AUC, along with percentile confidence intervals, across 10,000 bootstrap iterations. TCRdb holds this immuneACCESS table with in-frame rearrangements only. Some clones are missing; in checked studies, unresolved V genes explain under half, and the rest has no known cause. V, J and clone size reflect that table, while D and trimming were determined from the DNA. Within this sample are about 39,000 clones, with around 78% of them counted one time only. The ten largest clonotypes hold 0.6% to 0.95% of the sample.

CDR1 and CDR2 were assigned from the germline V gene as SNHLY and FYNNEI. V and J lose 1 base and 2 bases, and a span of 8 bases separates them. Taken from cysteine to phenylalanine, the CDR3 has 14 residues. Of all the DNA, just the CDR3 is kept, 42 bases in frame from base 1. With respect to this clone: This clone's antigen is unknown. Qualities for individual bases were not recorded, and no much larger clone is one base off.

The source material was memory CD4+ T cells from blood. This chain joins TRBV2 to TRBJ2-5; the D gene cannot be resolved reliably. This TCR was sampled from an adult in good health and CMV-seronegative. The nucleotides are TGTGCCAGCAGTGAAGTCTCTACACAAGAGACCCAGTACTTC. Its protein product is CASSEVSTQETQYF.